This T cell receptor (beta chain) was retrieved from a study of T cell changes during pregnancy in multiple sclerosis. This clone was observed a single time. Sequencing used immunoSEQ multiplex PCR; TCRdb keeps in-frame clones, though not all of them. Of about 40,000 clones listed, roughly 88% were seen once; the top ten hold roughly 5%. Sample: peripheral blood, taken in the first trimester of pregnancy. This sequence originates from a female donor in good health, enrolled as a control in a pregnancy study.

The CDR3 sequence: CASSVSGLNTEAFF. CDR3 DNA sequence: TGTGCCAGCAGCGTATCAGGGCTGAACACTGAAGCTTTCTTT. The chain combines TRBV9 with TRBJ1-1; D might be TRBD1 (5 bases). Germline CDR1 SGDLS, CDR2 YYNGEE. The CDR3 sequence is 14 residues long. Trimming cost V 1 base and J 0 bases, with 7 bases left between them.